The T cell receptor beta chain described here comes from a study of beta chain features in type 1 diabetes. Study findings and constraints: Type 1 diabetes patients had fewer VDJ junction insertions and more deletions. Shortening that was moderate but significant affected the TCRB CDR3s of Type 1 diabetes patients in all four CD4+ subsets. It was among patients, rather than healthy donors, that naive, central memory and Treg TCRB repertoires appeared more similar.

There are 13 residues in the CDR3. Germline CDR1 is SGHDT and CDR2 is YYEEEE. Trimming stripped 4 bases from V and 5 bases from J, with 11 bases between. This clone has only a few counts. Its cognate antigen is unknown. Every donor provided one heparinised blood draw, which averaged about 120 mL. Expressed TCRB transcripts were sequenced because the entire RNA isolate underwent reverse transcription. Data came from immunoSEQ multiplex PCR; TCRdb stores just in-frame clones and leaves some out. This sample yields 300,000 or so clones, of which 9.3% are seen a single time; roughly 1% belongs to the top ten.

The chain couples TRBV5-6 to TRBJ2-3; unclear D gene. This receptor was taken from a young man with type 1 diabetes. Specimen: central memory CD4+ T cells from blood. The chain's CDR3 is CASSVTTGDTQYF. In DNA form, the CDR3 reads TGTGCCAGCAGCGTAACCACCGGAGATACGCAGTATTTT.